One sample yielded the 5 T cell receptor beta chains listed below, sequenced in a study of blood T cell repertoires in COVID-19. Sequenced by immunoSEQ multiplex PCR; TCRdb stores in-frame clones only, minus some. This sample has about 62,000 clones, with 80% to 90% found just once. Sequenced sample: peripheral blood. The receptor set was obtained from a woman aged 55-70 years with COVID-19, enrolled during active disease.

The DNA of the CDR3 is TGCGCCAGTAAGGGACTTCAAATTACCGGGGAGCTGTTTTTT. It specifies CASKGLQITGELFF. The chain recombines TRBV5-1 with TRBJ2-2; D perhaps matches TRBD2 (6 bases). The CDR3 has 14 amino acids. CDR1 is SGHRS, CDR2 YFSETQ, per germline. V was cut by 8 bases and J by 5 bases, with 16 bases left in between.

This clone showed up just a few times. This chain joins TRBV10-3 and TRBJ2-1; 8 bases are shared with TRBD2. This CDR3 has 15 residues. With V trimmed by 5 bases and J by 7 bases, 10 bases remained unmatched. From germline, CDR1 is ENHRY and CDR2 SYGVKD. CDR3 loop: CAISRRREGKNEQFF. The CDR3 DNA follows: TGTGCCATCAGTAGGCGTCGGGAGGGGAAAAATGAGCAGTTCTTC.

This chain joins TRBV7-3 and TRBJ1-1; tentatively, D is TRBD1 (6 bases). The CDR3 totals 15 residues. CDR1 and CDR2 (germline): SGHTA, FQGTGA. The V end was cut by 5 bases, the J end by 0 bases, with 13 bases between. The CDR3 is CASSPGTRMNTEAFF. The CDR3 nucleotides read TGTGCCAGCAGCCCAGGGACAAGGATGAACACTGAAGCTTTCTTT.

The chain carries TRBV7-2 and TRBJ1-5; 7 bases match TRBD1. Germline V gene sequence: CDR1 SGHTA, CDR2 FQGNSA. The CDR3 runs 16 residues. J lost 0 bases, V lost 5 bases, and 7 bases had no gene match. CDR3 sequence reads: CASSRGTAYSNQPQHF. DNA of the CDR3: TGTGCCAGCAGCCGCGGGACAGCATATAGCAATCAGCCCCAGCATTTT.

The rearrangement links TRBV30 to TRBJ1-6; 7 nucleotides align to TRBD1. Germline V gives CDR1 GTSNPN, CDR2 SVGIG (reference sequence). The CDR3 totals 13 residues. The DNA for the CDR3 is TGTGCGACGGGCCAGGGGGTGAATTCACCCCTCCACTTT. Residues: CATGQGVNSPLHF.